This TCR beta chain was recovered during a study of T cell responses to AZD1222 COVID-19 vaccine. Study outcomes and limitations: The donor group comprised mostly white British people and more females; the analysis possibly underestimated clonal diversity. Compared with day 0, the breadth and depth of the Spike-specific TCR repertoire rose significantly after two doses of AZD1222. Repertoires in all cases were sampled only once the peak T cell response had passed.

The assay was immunoSEQ multiplex PCR, and TCRdb's table has in-frame clones only and misses some. The data contain 200,000 to 250,000 clones, around 94% of them singletons. About this clone: The target antigen is unknown.

There are 15 residues in the CDR3. V gave up 2 bases and J gave up 5 bases; unmatched junction bases: 6. Germline-derived CDR1 and CDR2 are SGHRS and YFSETQ. The sequences come from peripheral blood, collected 28 days after the second dose of the MenACWY control vaccine. The V and J genes are TRBV5-1 and TRBJ2-2; TRBD1 aligns across 7 bases. The sequence came from an adult who received the MenACWY meningococcal vaccine as a control. The DNA of the CDR3 is TGCGCCAGCAGCTTTCAGGGGGTGGAGACCGGGGAGCTGTTTTTT. Encoded protein: CASSFQGVETGELFF.